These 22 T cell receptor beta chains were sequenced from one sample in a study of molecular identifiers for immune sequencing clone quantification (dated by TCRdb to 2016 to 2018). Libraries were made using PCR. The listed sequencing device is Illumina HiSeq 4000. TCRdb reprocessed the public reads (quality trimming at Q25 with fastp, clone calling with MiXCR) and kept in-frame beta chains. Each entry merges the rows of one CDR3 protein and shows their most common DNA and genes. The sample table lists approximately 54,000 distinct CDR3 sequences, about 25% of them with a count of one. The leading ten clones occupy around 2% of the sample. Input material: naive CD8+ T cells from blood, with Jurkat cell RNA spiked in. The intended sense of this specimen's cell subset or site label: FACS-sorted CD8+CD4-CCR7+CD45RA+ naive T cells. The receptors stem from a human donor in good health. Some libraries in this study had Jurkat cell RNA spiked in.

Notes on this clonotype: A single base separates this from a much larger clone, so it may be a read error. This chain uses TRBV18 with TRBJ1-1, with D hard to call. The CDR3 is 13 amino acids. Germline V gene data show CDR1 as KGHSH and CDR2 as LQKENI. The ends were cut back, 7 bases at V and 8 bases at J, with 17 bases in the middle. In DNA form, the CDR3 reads TGTGCCAGCTTTTCCGACACAGATATCGAAGCTTTCTTT. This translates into CASFSDTDIEAFF.

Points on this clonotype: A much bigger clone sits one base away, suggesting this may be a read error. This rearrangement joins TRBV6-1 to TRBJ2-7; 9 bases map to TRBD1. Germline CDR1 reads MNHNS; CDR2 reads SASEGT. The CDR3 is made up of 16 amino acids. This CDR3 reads CASSDYLGQGLYGQYF. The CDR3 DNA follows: TGTGCCAGCAGTGATTACCTGGGACAGGGATTGTACGGGCAGTACTTC.

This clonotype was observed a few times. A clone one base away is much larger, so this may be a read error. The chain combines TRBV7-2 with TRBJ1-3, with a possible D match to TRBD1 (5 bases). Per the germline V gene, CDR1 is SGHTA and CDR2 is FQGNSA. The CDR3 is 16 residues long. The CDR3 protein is CASSLDWQGVGNPIYF. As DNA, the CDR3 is TGTGCCAGCAGCTTAGACTGGCAGGGTGTTGGAAACCCCATATATTTT.

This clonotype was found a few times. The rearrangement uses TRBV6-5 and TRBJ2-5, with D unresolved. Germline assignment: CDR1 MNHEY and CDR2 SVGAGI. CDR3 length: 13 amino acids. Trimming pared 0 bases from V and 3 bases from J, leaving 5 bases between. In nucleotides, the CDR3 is TGTGCCAGCAGTTACTCCTGGGAAGAGACCCAGTACTTC. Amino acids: CASSYSWEETQYF.

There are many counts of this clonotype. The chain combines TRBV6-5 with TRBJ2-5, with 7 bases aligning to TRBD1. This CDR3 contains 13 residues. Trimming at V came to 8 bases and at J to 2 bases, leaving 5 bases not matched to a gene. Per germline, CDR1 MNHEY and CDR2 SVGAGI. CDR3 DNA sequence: TGTGCCAGCGGTGAACAGGGGCAAGAGACCCAGTACTTC. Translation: CASGEQGQETQYF.

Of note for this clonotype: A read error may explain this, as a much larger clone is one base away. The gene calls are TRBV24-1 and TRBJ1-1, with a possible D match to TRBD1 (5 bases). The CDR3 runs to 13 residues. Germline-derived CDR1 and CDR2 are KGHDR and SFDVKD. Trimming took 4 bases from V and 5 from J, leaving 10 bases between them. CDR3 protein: CATSDRDCTEAFF. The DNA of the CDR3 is TGTGCCACCAGTGACAGGGATTGTACTGAAGCTTTCTTT.

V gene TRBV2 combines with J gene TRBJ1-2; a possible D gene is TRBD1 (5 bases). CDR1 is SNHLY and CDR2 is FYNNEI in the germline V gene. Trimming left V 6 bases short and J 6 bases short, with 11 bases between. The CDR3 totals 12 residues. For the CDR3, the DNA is TGTGCCAGCAGGGGACGGACCGATGGCTACACCTTC. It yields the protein CASRGRTDGYTF.

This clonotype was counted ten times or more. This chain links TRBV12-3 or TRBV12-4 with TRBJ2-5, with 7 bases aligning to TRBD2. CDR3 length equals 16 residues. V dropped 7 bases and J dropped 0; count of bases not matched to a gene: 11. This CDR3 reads CASNTRVAGHQETQYF. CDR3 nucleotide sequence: TGTGCCAGCAACACGAGAGTAGCGGGCCACCAAGAGACCCAGTACTTC.

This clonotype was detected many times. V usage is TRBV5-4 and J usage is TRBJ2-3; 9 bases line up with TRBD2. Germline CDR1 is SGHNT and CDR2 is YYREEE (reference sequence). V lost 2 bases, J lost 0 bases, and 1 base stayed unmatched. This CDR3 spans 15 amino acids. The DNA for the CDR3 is TGTGCCAGCAGCTTTAGCGGGGGAAGCACAGATACGCAGTATTTT. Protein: CASSFSGGSTDTQYF.

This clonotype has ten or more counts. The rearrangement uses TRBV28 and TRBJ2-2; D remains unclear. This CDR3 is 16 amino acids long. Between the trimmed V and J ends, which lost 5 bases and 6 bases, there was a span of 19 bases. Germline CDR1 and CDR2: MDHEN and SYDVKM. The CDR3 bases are TGTGCCAGCAGTCGTCTCCCATACACGGTGGCCGGGGAGCTGTTTTTT. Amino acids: CASSRLPYTVAGELFF.

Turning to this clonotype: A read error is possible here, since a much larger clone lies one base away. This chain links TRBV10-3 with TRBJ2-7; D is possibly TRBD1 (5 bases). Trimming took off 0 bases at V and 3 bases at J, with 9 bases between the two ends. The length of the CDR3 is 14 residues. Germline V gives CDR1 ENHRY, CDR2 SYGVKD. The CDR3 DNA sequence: TGTGCCATCAGTGAGTCCCCAGGGTGCTACGAGCAGTACTTC. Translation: CAISESPGCYEQYF.

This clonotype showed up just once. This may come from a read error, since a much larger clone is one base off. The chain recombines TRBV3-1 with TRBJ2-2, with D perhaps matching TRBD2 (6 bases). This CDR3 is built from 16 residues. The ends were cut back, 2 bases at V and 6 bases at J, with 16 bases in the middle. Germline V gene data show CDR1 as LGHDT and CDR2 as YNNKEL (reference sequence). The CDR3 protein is CASSQNVGTGAGELFF. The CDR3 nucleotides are TGTGCCAGCAGCCAAAATGTCGGGACTGGCGCCGGGGAGCTGTTTTTT.

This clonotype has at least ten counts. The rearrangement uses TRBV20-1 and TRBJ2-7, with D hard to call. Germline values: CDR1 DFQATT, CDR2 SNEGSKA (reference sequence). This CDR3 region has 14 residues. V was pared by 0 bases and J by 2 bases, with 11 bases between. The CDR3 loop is CSARDSAAAYEQYF. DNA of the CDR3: TGCAGTGCTAGAGATTCGGCGGCGGCCTACGAGCAGTACTTC.

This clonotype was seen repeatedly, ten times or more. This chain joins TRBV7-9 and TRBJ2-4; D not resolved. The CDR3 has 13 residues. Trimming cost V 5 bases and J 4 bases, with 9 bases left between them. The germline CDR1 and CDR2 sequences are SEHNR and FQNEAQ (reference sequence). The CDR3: CASSQIQKNIQYF. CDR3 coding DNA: TGTGCCAGCAGCCAAATACAGAAAAACATTCAGTACTTC.

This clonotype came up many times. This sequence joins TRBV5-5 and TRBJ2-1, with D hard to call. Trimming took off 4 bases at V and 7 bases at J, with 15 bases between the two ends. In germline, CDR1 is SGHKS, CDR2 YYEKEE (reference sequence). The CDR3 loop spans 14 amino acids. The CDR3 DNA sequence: TGTGCCAGCAGCCACCCGGAGACGCCTAATGAGCAGTTCTTC. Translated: CASSHPETPNEQFF.

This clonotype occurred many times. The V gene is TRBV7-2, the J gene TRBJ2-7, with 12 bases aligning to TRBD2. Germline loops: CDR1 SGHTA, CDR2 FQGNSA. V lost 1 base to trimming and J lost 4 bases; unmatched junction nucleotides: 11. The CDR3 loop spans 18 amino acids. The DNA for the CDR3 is TGTGCCAGCAGCTTAGAGCCGACTCTAGCGGGAGGGGATTACGAGCAGTACTTC. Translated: CASSLEPTLAGGDYEQYF.

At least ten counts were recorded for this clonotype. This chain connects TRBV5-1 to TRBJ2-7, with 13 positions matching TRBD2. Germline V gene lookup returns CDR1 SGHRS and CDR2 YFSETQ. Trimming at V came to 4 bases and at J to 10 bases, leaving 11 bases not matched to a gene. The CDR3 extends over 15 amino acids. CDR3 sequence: CASSPIRTSGGPQYF. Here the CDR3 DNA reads TGCGCCAGCAGCCCTATAAGGACTAGCGGGGGACCCCAGTACTTC. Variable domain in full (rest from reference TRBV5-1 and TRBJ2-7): KAGVTQTPRYLIKTRGQQVTLSCSPISGHRSVSWYQQTPGQGLQFLFEYFSETQRNKGNFPGRFSGRQFSNSRSEMNVSTLELGDSALYLCASSPIRTSGGPQYFGPGTRLTVT.

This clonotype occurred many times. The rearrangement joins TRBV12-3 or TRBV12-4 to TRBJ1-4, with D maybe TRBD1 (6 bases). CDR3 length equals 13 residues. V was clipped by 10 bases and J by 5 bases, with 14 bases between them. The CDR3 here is CAIRTAYNEKLFF. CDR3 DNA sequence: TGTGCCATCCGGACAGCTTACAATGAAAAACTGTTTTTT.

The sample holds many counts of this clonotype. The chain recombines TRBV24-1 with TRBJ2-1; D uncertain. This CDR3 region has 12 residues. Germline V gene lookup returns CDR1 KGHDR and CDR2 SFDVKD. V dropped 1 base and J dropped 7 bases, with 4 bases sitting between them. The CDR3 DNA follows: TGTGCCACCAGTGATTTCTATAATGAGCAGTTCTTC. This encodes CATSDFYNEQFF.

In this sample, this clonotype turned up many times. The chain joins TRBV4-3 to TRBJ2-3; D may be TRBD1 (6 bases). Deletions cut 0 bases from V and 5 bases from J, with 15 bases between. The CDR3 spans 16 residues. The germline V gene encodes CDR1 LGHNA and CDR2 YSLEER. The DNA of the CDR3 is TGCGCCAGCAGCCAAGATAGGGCAGGGACAAAAGATACGCAGTATTTT. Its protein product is CASSQDRAGTKDTQYF.

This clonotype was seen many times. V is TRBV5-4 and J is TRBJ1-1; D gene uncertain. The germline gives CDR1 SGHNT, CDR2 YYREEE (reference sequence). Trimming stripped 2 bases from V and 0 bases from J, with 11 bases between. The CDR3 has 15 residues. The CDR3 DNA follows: TGTGCCAGCAGCTTTGGGCAGCCCATGAACACTGAAGCTTTCTTT. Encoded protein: CASSFGQPMNTEAFF.

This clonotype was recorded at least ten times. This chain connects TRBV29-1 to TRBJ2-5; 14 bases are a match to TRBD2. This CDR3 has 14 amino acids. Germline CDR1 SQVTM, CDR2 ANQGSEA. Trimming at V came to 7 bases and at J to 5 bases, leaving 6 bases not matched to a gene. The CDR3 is CSGGLAGVIETQYF. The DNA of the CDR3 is TGCAGCGGGGGACTAGCGGGAGTTATTGAGACCCAGTACTTC. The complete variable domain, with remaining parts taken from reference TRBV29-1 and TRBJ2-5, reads SAVISQKPSRDICQRGTSLTIQCQVDSQVTMMFWYRQQPGQSLTLIATANQGSEATYESGFVIDKFPISRPNLTFSTLTVSNMSPEDSSIYLCSGGLAGVIETQYFGPGTRLLVL.